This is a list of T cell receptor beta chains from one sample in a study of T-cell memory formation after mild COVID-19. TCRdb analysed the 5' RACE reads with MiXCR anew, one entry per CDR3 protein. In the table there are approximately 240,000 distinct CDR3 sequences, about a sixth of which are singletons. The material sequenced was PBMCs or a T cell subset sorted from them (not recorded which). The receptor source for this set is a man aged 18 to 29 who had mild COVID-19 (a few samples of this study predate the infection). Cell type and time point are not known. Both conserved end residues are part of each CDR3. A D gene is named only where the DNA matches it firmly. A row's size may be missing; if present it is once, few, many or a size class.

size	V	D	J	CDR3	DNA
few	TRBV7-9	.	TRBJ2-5	CASSLWGTGETQYF	TGTGCCAGCAGCTTATGGGGAACAGGAGAGACCCAGTACTTC
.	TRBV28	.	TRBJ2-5	CASTVGGGLQETQYF	TGTGCCAGCACTGTGGGAGGGGGCCTGCAAGAGACCCAGTACTTC
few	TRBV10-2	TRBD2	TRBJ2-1	CASSKLAGGLSGQFF	TGCGCCAGCAGCAAACTAGCGGGGGGACTCTCGGGGCAGTTCTTC
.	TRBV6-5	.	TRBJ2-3	CASSYSRGDTDTQYF	TGTGCCAGCAGTTACTCACGAGGGGATACAGATACGCAGTATTTT
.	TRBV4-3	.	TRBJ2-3	CASSRDGPSTDTQYF	TGCGCCAGCAGTCGGGACGGTCCTAGCACAGATACGCAGTATTTT
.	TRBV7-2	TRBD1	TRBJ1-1	CASSWDSTYTEAFF	TGTGCCAGCAGCTGGGACAGCACCTACACTGAAGCTTTCTTT
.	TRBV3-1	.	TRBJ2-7	CASSSLAGQYF	TGTGCCAGCAGCTCCCTAGCCGGGCAGTACTTC
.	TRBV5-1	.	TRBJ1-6	CASSLGQWAEWQGYSPLHF	TGCGCCAGCAGCTTGGGTCAGTGGGCTGAATGGCAGGGATATTCACCCCTCCACTTT
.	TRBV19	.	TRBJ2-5	CASSIAPPGAGTETQYF	TGTGCCAGTAGTATTGCCCCCCCAGGGGCGGGGACAGAGACCCAGTACTTC
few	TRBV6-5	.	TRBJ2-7	CASRRDAAYEQYF	TGTGCCAGCAGGCGGGACGCCGCCTACGAGCAGTACTTC
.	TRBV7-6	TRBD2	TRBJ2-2	CASRPTSGGHRELFF	TGTGCCAGCAGGCCGACTAGCGGGGGGCATCGGGAGCTGTTTTTT
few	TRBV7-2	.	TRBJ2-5	CASSFHIQETQYF	TGTGCCAGCAGCTTTCACATACAAGAGACCCAGTACTTC
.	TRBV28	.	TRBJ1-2	CASSFGSYGYTF	TGTGCCAGCAGTTTCGGTAGCTATGGCTACACCTTC
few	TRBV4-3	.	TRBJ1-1	CASSQGEIFRVINTEAFF	TGCGCCAGCAGCCAAGGTGAAATCTTCAGGGTAATTAACACTGAAGCTTTCTTT
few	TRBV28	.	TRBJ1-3	CASIQGPGNTIYF	TGTGCCAGCATTCAGGGTCCTGGAAACACCATATATTTT
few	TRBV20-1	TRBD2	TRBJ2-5	CSARATSGDQETQYF	TGCAGTGCTAGGGCGACTAGCGGGGATCAAGAGACCCAGTACTTC
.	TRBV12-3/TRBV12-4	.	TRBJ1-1	CASSLRWDTEAFF	TGTGCCAGCAGTTTAAGGTGGGACACTGAAGCTTTCTTT
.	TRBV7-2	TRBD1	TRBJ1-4	CASSEYRGPNEKLFF	TGTGCCAGCAGCGAATACAGGGGCCCTAATGAAAAACTGTTTTTT
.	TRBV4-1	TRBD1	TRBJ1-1	CASSPRDRGQTEAFF	TGCGCCAGCAGTCCACGTGACAGGGGGCAGACTGAAGCTTTCTTT
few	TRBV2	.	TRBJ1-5	CASMLGSNQPQHF	TGTGCCAGCATGTTGGGGAGCAATCAGCCCCAGCATTTT
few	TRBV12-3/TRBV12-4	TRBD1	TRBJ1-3	CASKDRGVFTGNTIYF	TGTGCCAGCAAGGACAGGGGGGTTTTCACTGGAAACACCATATATTTT
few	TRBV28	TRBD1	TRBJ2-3	CASSSRDRGDTQYF	TGTGCCAGCAGTTCCCGGGACAGGGGAGATACGCAGTATTTT
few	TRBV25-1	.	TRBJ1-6	CASSEYEPRGSPLHF	TGTGCCAGCAGTGAATATGAGCCCCGTGGCTCACCCCTCCACTTT
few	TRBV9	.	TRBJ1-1	CASSIGAGGDTEAFF	TGTGCCAGCAGCATAGGGGCGGGTGGGGACACTGAAGCTTTCTTT
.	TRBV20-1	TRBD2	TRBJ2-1	CSAVLGTSGGNEQFF	TGCAGTGCGGTGCTTGGGACTAGCGGGGGGAATGAGCAGTTCTTC
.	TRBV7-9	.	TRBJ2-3	CASSPSRGLTDTQYF	TGTGCCAGCAGCCCCTCCAGGGGACTCACAGATACGCAGTATTTT
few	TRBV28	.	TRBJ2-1	CASSFLERSSYNEQFF	TGTGCCAGCAGTTTCCTCGAGCGGAGCTCCTACAATGAGCAGTTCTTC